This T cell receptor beta chain was sequenced for a study of regulatory T cells in long-lasting Graves disease. Study results and caveats: Repertoires from persistent disease leaned toward TRBV28, TRBJ1-2 and TRBJ2-5. Relative to new patients (966), persistent patients exhibited greater sharing of public clonotypes (about 3,000).

Through Arm-PCR of CDR3 regions and iRepertoire HTBI primers, TCR beta libraries were built. Using its own MiXCR run on the multiplex PCR reads, TCRdb lists one record per CDR3 protein. The sample lists around 450,000 distinct CDR3 sequences; 20% to 25% were seen once. This clonotype was found many times. The antigen is unknown. The time point here: persistent/refractory GD, antithyroid drugs over 5 years with positive TRAb. The TCR library was prepared using RNA isolated from PBMCs. Germline V gene data show CDR1 as SGHRS and CDR2 as YFSETQ. This CDR3 spans 14 amino acids. V lost 1 base to trimming and J lost 8 bases, with 15 bases between them.

The chain couples TRBV5-1 to TRBJ1-2; TRBD1 is a possible D gene (5 bases). Here the sequenced sample was peripheral blood mononuclear cells (PBMCs), taken when the disease was refractory, from a patient treated with antithyroid drugs. This receptor was taken from a female donor with Graves disease. Here the CDR3 DNA reads TGCGCCAGCAGCTTGTACGGGGCATGGGAAGGCTACACCTTC. Translated, it gives CASSLYGAWEGYTF.